Listed below are T cell receptor beta chains from one sample, sequenced in a study of cytomegalovirus exposure and HLA in healthy donors. The data were produced by immunoSEQ multiplex PCR, yet TCRdb's version contains in-frame clones alone and is incomplete. The repertoire includes roughly 130,000 clones, around 74% of them detected once, and 6.6% sits in the top ten. Sequences were obtained from PBMCs. Source of these receptors: a man between 40 and 49 years old in good health and CMV-seropositive. Both conserved end residues are part of each CDR3. Fields, in order: clone size, J gene, D gene, V gene, CDR3 length, CDR3 protein, CDR3 DNA. The D gene is left open where the match is weak. The size entry is marked missing in some rows and otherwise reads once, few, many or a size class.

-	TRBJ1-3	-	TRBV5-1	21	CASSMDDRDTPNSISGNTIYF	TGCGCCAGCAGCATGGACGATAGGGACACTCCAAACTCCATCTCTGGAAACACCATATATTTT
once	TRBJ2-5	TRBD1	TRBV27	15	CASSMGQGSQETQYF	TGTGCCAGCAGTATGGGACAGGGTTCCCAAGAGACCCAGTACTTC
-	TRBJ1-5	TRBD1	TRBV7-9	17	CSSSLDTGGQGALPQHF	TGTTCCAGCAGCTTGGACACCGGCGGACAGGGTGCCCTGCCCCAGCATTTT
once	TRBJ2-7	-	TRBV11-2	16	CASSLGGPTEPYEQYF	TGTGCCAGCAGCTTAGGTGGACCGACAGAGCCCTACGAGCAGTACTTC
few	TRBJ2-7	-	TRBV7-9	13	CASSSNQGNEQYF	TGTGCCAGCAGCTCAAACCAGGGGAACGAGCAGTACTTC
-	TRBJ1-5	-	TRBV18	13	CASSQSSDQPQHF	TGTGCCAGCTCACAGTCGTCGGATCAGCCCCAGCATTTT
-	TRBJ2-1	-	TRBV5-4	14	CASSSDPLGGEQFF	TGTGCCAGCAGCTCGGATCCTCTAGGGGGTGAGCAGTTCTTC
-	TRBJ2-5	TRBD1	TRBV12-5	15	CASGLGQGQQETQYF	TGTGCTAGTGGACTAGGACAGGGGCAACAAGAGACCCAGTACTTC
-	TRBJ2-7	TRBD1	TRBV29-1	13	CSTRTGTFGEQYF	TGCAGCACTCGGACAGGGACTTTCGGGGAGCAGTACTTC
few	TRBJ1-1	-	TRBV29-1	13	CSVDAERNTEAFF	TGCAGCGTTGACGCGGAGCGAAACACTGAAGCTTTCTTT
-	TRBJ1-1	TRBD1	TRBV2	14	CASSEETGAFRAFF	TGTGCCAGCAGTGAAGAGACAGGGGCTTTTAGAGCTTTCTTT
-	TRBJ2-3	TRBD2	TRBV5-1	15	CASSLGTSGRDTQYF	TGCGCCAGCAGCTTAGGGACTAGCGGGAGAGATACGCAGTATTTT
-	TRBJ1-2	-	TRBV10-3	14	CAISEGPPAGGYTF	TGTGCCATCAGTGAAGGCCCCCCGGCGGGCGGCTACACCTTC